The 5 T cell receptor beta chains in this list originate from one sample, sequenced in a study of blood T cell repertoires in COVID-19. Produced via immunoSEQ multiplex PCR; TCRdb's table is partial and in-frame only. The sample contains 20,000 to 25,000 clones, roughly 90% of which appear only once. The material sequenced was peripheral blood. These receptors were taken from an elderly woman with active COVID-19.

This clone was recorded a few times. The V call is TRBV5-3, the J call TRBJ1-6; D unresolved. TRBV5-3 is noted as an ORF with a role that remains uncertain. Deletions cut 0 bases from V and 8 bases from J, with 12 bases between. CDR3 length equals 15 residues. For the CDR3, the DNA is TGTGCCAGAAGCTTGGTTCCCGTTCGGGATTCACCCCTCCACTTT. It translates to CARSLVPVRDSPLHF.

This chain connects TRBV7-9 to TRBJ2-2, with D possibly TRBD2 on 7 matching bases. The CDR3 has 16 amino acids. Germline V gives CDR1 SEHNR, CDR2 FQNEAQ (reference sequence). V lost 5 bases to trimming and J lost 3 bases, with 16 bases between them. DNA for the CDR3: TGTGCCAGCAGCGGCACGGGGGGCCCAGACACCGGGGAGCTGTTTTTT. Translated: CASSGTGGPDTGELFF.

The rearrangement uses TRBV11-2 and TRBJ2-1, with TRBD2 matching over 12 bases. Trimming at V came to 0 bases and at J to 9 bases, leaving 9 bases not matched to a gene. The germline V gene has CDR1 SGHAT and CDR2 FQNNGV. The CDR3 has 17 amino acids. The CDR3, as DNA: TGTGCCAGCAGCTTAGATTGGGCTAGCGGGGGGGCCGGTGAGCAGTTCTTC. It translates to CASSLDWASGGAGEQFF.

This clone appeared a single time. The rearrangement joins TRBV27 to TRBJ1-2; 7 positions agree with TRBD1. The V gene's germline CDR1 is MNHEY and CDR2 SMNVEV (reference sequence). V shed 10 bases and J 5 bases; nucleotides not matched to a gene: 13. This CDR3 is 14 amino acids long. CDR3 DNA sequence: TGTGCCACCACGAGCCAAGGGGGCGCGTATGGCTACACCTTC. Encoded protein: CATTSQGGAYGYTF.

V usage is TRBV19 and J usage is TRBJ2-7, with 8 bases that match TRBD1. The V and J ends lost 4 bases and 7 bases, in that order; junction bases with no gene match: 12. CDR1 and CDR2 (germline): LNHDA, SQIVND (reference sequence). The CDR3 loop spans 15 amino acids. In nucleotides, the CDR3 is TGTGCCAGTAGTAAGCCGGGACAGGAATCTGGGGAGCAGTACTTC. Protein: CASSKPGQESGEQYF.